These 7 T cell receptor beta chains were sequenced from one sample in a study of blood T cell repertoires in COVID-19 (dated by TCRdb to the early 2020s). Libraries were built with the immunoSEQ multiplex PCR assay. TCRdb stores this immuneACCESS table with in-frame sequences only. Part of the clones is absent; in the studies checked, under half of the shortfall reflects unresolved V genes, and no reason is known for the rest. Across this sample there are tens of thousands of clones, with 65% to 85% seen only once. The ten most abundant clones make up roughly 29% of the sample. The sample comprised peripheral blood. The receptors derive from a woman older than 75 with COVID-19, enrolled during active disease.

The chain recombines TRBV19 with TRBJ2-3; 8 bases are shared with TRBD2. The CDR3 covers 14 residues. V lost 5 bases to trimming and J lost 7 bases; unmatched junction nucleotides: 8. Germline V gene sequence: CDR1 LNHDA, CDR2 SQIVND (reference sequence). The CDR3 coding sequence is TGTGCCAGTAGTCGCAGCGGGAGCCGGAATACGCAGTATTTT. Amino acids: CASSRSGSRNTQYF.

This clone was detected a few times. The chain joins TRBV4-1 to TRBJ1-2, with 7 bases matching TRBD1. The CDR3 runs 13 residues. Germline V gene data show CDR1 as MGHRA and CDR2 as YSYEKL. The V gene end was trimmed by 5 bases and the J gene end by 8 bases; junction bases not matched to a gene: 8. CDR3 region: CASSETGTGGYTF. The DNA for the CDR3 is TGCGCCAGCAGCGAGACAGGGACTGGAGGCTACACCTTC.

This chain connects TRBV5-1 to TRBJ1-2; D remains unclear. The V end lost 4 bases, the J end lost 9 bases, and 13 bases lay between the germline ends. The CDR3 runs to 12 residues. Germline assignment: CDR1 SGHRS and CDR2 YFSETQ. CDR3 sequence: CASSHQQDSYTF. The CDR3 region has the DNA TGCGCCAGCAGCCACCAACAAGACAGCTACACCTTC.

The rearrangement uses TRBV9 and TRBJ2-1, with D maybe TRBD2 (5 bases). The CDR3 runs to 16 residues. The V gene's germline CDR1 is SGDLS and CDR2 YYNGEE. Deletions cut 0 bases from V and 0 bases from J, with 10 bases between. This CDR3 reads CASSVARGSSYNEQFF. CDR3 nucleotides: TGTGCCAGCAGCGTAGCTCGAGGGAGCTCCTACAATGAGCAGTTCTTC.

This chain connects TRBV9 to TRBJ2-3; 9 nucleotides align to TRBD2. The germline V gene encodes CDR1 SGDLS and CDR2 YYNGEE. Trimming took 4 bases from V and 1 from J; bases not matched to a gene: 4. The CDR3 runs to 15 residues. CDR3 loop: CASSLAGDGTDTQYF. In nucleotides, the CDR3 is TGTGCCAGCAGCTTAGCGGGAGACGGCACAGATACGCAGTATTTT.

The chain couples TRBV5-6 to TRBJ1-2; D is possibly TRBD1 (6 bases). Germline CDR1 is SGHDT and CDR2 is YYEEEE. The CDR3 loop spans 13 amino acids. The ends were cut back, 3 bases at V and 8 bases at J, with 14 bases in the middle. The CDR3 protein is CASSYLQGWGYTF. DNA of the CDR3: TGTGCCAGCAGCTATTTACAGGGTTGGGGCTACACCTTC.

The rearrangement links TRBV6-5 to TRBJ2-7, with 10 positions matching TRBD2. Germline CDR1 is MNHEY and CDR2 is SVGAGI. This CDR3 is 15 amino acids long. The ends lost 6 bases at V and 4 bases at J; junction bases unmatched: 9. CDR3 region: CASRGASGSGYEQYF. The CDR3, as DNA: TGTGCCAGCAGGGGGGCTAGCGGGAGTGGATACGAGCAGTACTTC.